The T cell receptor beta chain described here comes from a study of T cell repertoires in cytomegalovirus infection. Study as a whole: An indication of both CMV infection and matching HLA type came from public TCR beta signatures. Overall study findings and caveats: Clonotypes of TCR beta that were HLA-C-restricted and CMV-specific dominated the ex vivo response.

The CDR3 contains 17 residues. V was clipped by 0 bases and J by 0 bases, with 12 bases between them. Germline lookup yields CDR1 MGHRA and CDR2 YSYEKL. Concerning this clonotype: Its cognate antigen is unknown.

TCRdb called the reads again in MiXCR, with one record for every CDR3 protein. The table includes fewer than 650,000 distinct CDR3 sequences, over 35% detected once. The clonotype was recovered from a human donor in good health (CMV status not recorded). Some clones in this sample may be carry-over from other donors' samples. The V and J genes are TRBV4-1 and TRBJ2-4, with a weak D call TRBD2 (7 bases). The source material was cultured PBMCs, sampled from culture after CMV antigen stimulation. The CDR3 is CASSQEGGGLAKNIQYF. CDR3 sequence (DNA): TGCGCCAGCAGCCAAGAGGGAGGGGGATTAGCCAAAAACATTCAGTACTTC.